The rows below give T cell receptor beta chains drawn from one sample of a study of T cells expressing NK-cell markers. One entry per CDR3 protein, without DNA, is what TCRdb gives after re-calling the 5' RACE reads. The table counts over 350,000 distinct CDR3 sequences; about 11% lies in the top ten. Sequenced: blood T cells: a sorted CD56 or NKG2C T cell subset, CD4+ or CD8+ T cells, or bulk PBMC T cells (not recorded which). Every receptor here comes from a woman between 50 and 59 years old in good health. CDR3s include the opening cysteine and the closing phenylalanine or tryptophan.

j_call: TRBJ2-1; v_call: TRBV5-1; cdr3_length: 14; cdr3_aa: CASSRDRGTGEQFF
j_call: TRBJ2-1; v_call: TRBV12-5; cdr3_length: 16; cdr3_aa: CASGLVLAGVRHEQFF
j_call: TRBJ2-3; v_call: TRBV24-1; cdr3_length: 16; cdr3_aa: CATSDLGTSGTDTQYF
j_call: TRBJ1-1; v_call: TRBV29-1; cdr3_length: 15; cdr3_aa: CSVGTGQGMNTEAFF
j_call: TRBJ1-1; v_call: TRBV10-3; cdr3_length: 13; cdr3_aa: CAISRQGMYEAFF
j_call: TRBJ2-2; v_call: TRBV6-2/TRBV6-3; cdr3_length: 13; cdr3_aa: CASIEDGTGELFF
j_call: TRBJ2-7; v_call: TRBV14; cdr3_length: 16; cdr3_aa: CASSRGGAGVLYEQYF
j_call: TRBJ2-5; v_call: TRBV4-1; cdr3_length: 14; cdr3_aa: CASSQVARDQTQYF
j_call: TRBJ2-5; v_call: TRBV12-3/TRBV12-4; cdr3_length: 14; cdr3_aa: CASSLMRLQETQYF
j_call: TRBJ2-3; v_call: TRBV4-1; cdr3_length: 15; cdr3_aa: CASRAGTGRTDTQYF
j_call: TRBJ2-5; v_call: TRBV3-1; cdr3_length: 13; cdr3_aa: CASSQEAGTRQYF
j_call: TRBJ2-5; v_call: TRBV25-1; cdr3_length: 13; cdr3_aa: CASSDHREETQYF
j_call: TRBJ1-1; v_call: TRBV5-1; cdr3_length: 13; cdr3_aa: CASSLVGGRGAFF
j_call: TRBJ2-1; v_call: TRBV29-1; cdr3_length: 13; cdr3_aa: CSVGLAQEGEQFF
j_call: TRBJ1-5; v_call: TRBV7-9; cdr3_length: 13; cdr3_aa: CASSSGGNQPQHF
j_call: TRBJ2-7; v_call: TRBV19; cdr3_length: 14; cdr3_aa: CASAGTDKSYEQYF
j_call: TRBJ1-1; v_call: TRBV9; cdr3_length: 13; cdr3_aa: CASSQGTATDAFF
j_call: TRBJ2-1; v_call: TRBV27; cdr3_length: 17; cdr3_aa: CASSPKTLTLVFGEQFF
j_call: TRBJ2-2; v_call: TRBV7-8; cdr3_length: 16; cdr3_aa: CASSLAGFVKAGELFF
j_call: TRBJ1-1; v_call: TRBV12-3/TRBV12-4; cdr3_length: 15; cdr3_aa: CASSLFGASGTEAFF
j_call: TRBJ2-7; v_call: TRBV29-1; cdr3_length: 12; cdr3_aa: CSVTGISYEQYF
j_call: TRBJ2-1; v_call: TRBV10-3; cdr3_length: 15; cdr3_aa: CAISVAGLVNNEQFF
j_call: TRBJ1-1; v_call: TRBV7-9; cdr3_length: 14; cdr3_aa: CASSVDRGHTEAFF
j_call: TRBJ2-5; v_call: TRBV20-1; cdr3_length: 14; cdr3_aa: CSAMLAGGGETQYF
j_call: TRBJ2-7; v_call: TRBV28; cdr3_length: 14; cdr3_aa: CASSWGQPSYEQYF
j_call: TRBJ2-1; v_call: TRBV5-5; cdr3_length: 13; cdr3_aa: CASSFELGVEQFF
j_call: TRBJ2-1; v_call: TRBV30; cdr3_length: 14; cdr3_aa: CAWDGVAGIGEQFF
j_call: TRBJ2-1; v_call: TRBV7-6; cdr3_length: 15; cdr3_aa: CASTPWQGSYNEQFF
j_call: TRBJ2-1; v_call: TRBV2; cdr3_length: 12; cdr3_aa: CASSRRHNEQFF
j_call: TRBJ2-7; v_call: TRBV12-3/TRBV12-4; cdr3_length: 13; cdr3_aa: CASNLGISYEQYF
j_call: TRBJ2-3; v_call: TRBV7-8; cdr3_length: 16; cdr3_aa: CASSVGWGENTDTQYF
j_call: TRBJ2-3; v_call: TRBV6-4; cdr3_length: 12; cdr3_aa: CASSERADTQYF
j_call: TRBJ2-5; v_call: TRBV5-6; cdr3_length: 14; cdr3_aa: CASSYYGGEETQYF
j_call: TRBJ2-1; v_call: TRBV3-1; cdr3_length: 18; cdr3_aa: CASSQAPLQTRSLLRLFF
j_call: TRBJ2-7; v_call: TRBV6-5; cdr3_length: 14; cdr3_aa: CASRAAGLSFEQYF
j_call: TRBJ2-2; v_call: TRBV15; cdr3_length: 16; cdr3_aa: CATSRRRQGNTGELFF
j_call: TRBJ2-1; v_call: TRBV3-1; cdr3_length: 18; cdr3_aa: CASSQEDLAGGPYNEQFF
j_call: TRBJ2-1; v_call: TRBV6-5; cdr3_length: 18; cdr3_aa: CASSSLAGGPREYNEQFF
j_call: TRBJ1-2; v_call: TRBV7-9; cdr3_length: 12; cdr3_aa: CASSQENYGYTF
j_call: TRBJ2-7; v_call: TRBV6-5; cdr3_length: 11; cdr3_aa: CATGRDGEQYF
j_call: TRBJ2-2; v_call: TRBV15; cdr3_length: 16; cdr3_aa: CATNPDRAANTGELFF
j_call: TRBJ2-5; v_call: TRBV7-8; cdr3_length: 17; cdr3_aa: CASSSTGTGGAFGTQYF
j_call: TRBJ2-3; v_call: TRBV20-1; cdr3_length: 16; cdr3_aa: CSARDRLAGALDTQYF
j_call: TRBJ2-1; v_call: TRBV24-1; cdr3_length: 16; cdr3_aa: CATSDSGWSRHNEQFF
j_call: TRBJ2-1; v_call: TRBV2; cdr3_length: 12; cdr3_aa: CASSRRNNEQFF
j_call: TRBJ2-1; v_call: TRBV29-1; cdr3_length: 12; cdr3_aa: CSVRGDRDEQFF
j_call: TRBJ1-2; v_call: TRBV18; cdr3_length: 14; cdr3_aa: CASSQDRASTGYTF
j_call: TRBJ2-1; v_call: TRBV20-1; cdr3_length: 15; cdr3_aa: CSARFRDRGRSEQFF
j_call: TRBJ2-5; v_call: TRBV11-2; cdr3_length: 16; cdr3_aa: CASSLDLAELQETQYF
j_call: TRBJ2-4; v_call: TRBV9; cdr3_length: 13; cdr3_aa: CASSVGAKNIQYF